This T cell receptor beta chain was recovered during a study of T cells in Graves' hyperthyroidism and ophthalmopathy. Whole-study context: Blood from the periphery was taken at initial diagnosis, before any treatment. Broader study findings: The majority of expanded thyroid clonotypes above 0.001 also appeared in blood.

Hyperthyroidism patients were newly diagnosed, had disease duration under 2 months, and were aged 18 to 65 years. Regions amplified from RNA transcripts were the TCR beta CDR3 regions. The TCR CDR3 first-round RT-PCR relied on the HTBI primer set. TCRdb passed the multiplex PCR reads through MiXCR, listing each CDR3 protein once. This sample carries 470,000 or so distinct CDR3 sequences, 20% to 25% of them seen once, and the ten largest clones take more than 20%. This clonotype was seen repeatedly, ten times or more. The antigen remains unidentified. The TCR originated in a young man with Graves' hyperthyroidism. The sequenced sample was blood.

CDR3 nucleotide sequence: TGTGCCACCAGCCGGGACGTGGACGGAGAGACCCAGTACTTC. Encoded protein: CATSRDVDGETQYF. The V gene is TRBV24-1, the J gene TRBJ2-5; D could derive from TRBD1 or TRBD2 (5 bases each). Germline assignment: CDR1 KGHDR and CDR2 SFDVKD. The CDR3 totals 14 residues. Deletions cut 7 bases from V and 4 bases from J, with 15 bases between.